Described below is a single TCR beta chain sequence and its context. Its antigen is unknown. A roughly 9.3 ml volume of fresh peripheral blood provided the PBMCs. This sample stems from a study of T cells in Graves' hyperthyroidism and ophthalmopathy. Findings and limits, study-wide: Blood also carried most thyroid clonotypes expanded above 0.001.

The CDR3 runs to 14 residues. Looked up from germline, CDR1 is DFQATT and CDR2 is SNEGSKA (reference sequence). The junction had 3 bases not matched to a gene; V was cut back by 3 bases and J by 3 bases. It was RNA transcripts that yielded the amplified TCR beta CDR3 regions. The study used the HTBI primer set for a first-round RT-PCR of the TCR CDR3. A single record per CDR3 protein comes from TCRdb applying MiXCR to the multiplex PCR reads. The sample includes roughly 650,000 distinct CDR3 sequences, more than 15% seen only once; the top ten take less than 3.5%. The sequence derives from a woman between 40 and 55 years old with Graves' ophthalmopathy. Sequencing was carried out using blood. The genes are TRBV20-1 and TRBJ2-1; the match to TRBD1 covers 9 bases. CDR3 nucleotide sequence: TGCAGTGCTAGGGACAGGGGCAGCTACAATGAGCAGTTCTTC. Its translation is CSARDRGSYNEQFF.